This T cell receptor beta chain was sequenced for a study of blood T cell repertoires in COVID-19. Turning to the study itself: Samples representing acute and convalescent COVID-19 were sourced from the United States, Italy and Spain. PBMCs, B-cell-depleted T cells, or T cells were the source of the cDNA or gDNA that made up the material.

Germline V gene lookup returns CDR1 SNHLY and CDR2 FYNNEI. The V gene lost 3 bases and the J gene lost 4 bases, with 6 bases spanning the gap. The CDR3 covers 12 residues. Those enrolled, adults aged roughly 18 to 89 years, came from 24 US areas. Data came from immunoSEQ multiplex PCR; TCRdb stores just in-frame clones and leaves some out. The sample contains 200,000 to 250,000 clones, around 81% of which appear only once. Sequencing input: PBMCs or T cells enriched from blood (not recorded which). The chain is built from TRBV2 and TRBJ1-1; tentative D call: TRBD1 (6 bases). The sequence came from a woman between 35 and 50 years old with acute COVID-19. The CDR3 coding sequence is TGTGCCAGCAGTGACAGGGGCACTGAAGCTTTCTTT. It is translated as CASSDRGTEAFF.